This T cell receptor beta chain was documented in a study of vaccination effects on CD4 cells after COVID-19. The method was immunoSEQ multiplex PCR; TCRdb's version includes in-frame clones alone and lacks a portion of them. Of tens of thousands of clones listed, roughly 78% were seen once; the top ten hold less than 5%. V lost 8 bases to trimming and J lost 6 bases, with 14 bases between them. Germline V gene data show CDR1 as SNHLY and CDR2 as FYNNEI. The CDR3 runs 13 residues. To note about this clone: Its antigen is unidentified.

Expansion of antigen-specific CD4+ T cells with viral peptide pools was carried out by the ViraFEST assay before sequencing. When around ten days of culture had elapsed, CD4+ T cells were isolated. Prior SARS-CoV-2 infection was absent in the vaccine recipients, as shown by negative nucleocapsid antibodies. This chain links TRBV2 with TRBJ1-5, with D possibly TRBD1 on 5 matching bases. The sequence derives from a human donor who received a COVID-19 vaccine. This sample comprised CD4+ T cells from PBMCs cultured with HCoV-OC43 spike peptides, obtained before COVID-19 vaccination. Noted subset: HCoV-OC43 spike overlapping peptide pool stimulation. The CDR3 nucleotides read TGTGCCAGCGACGGGGGGTCGGGTCAGCCCCAGCATTTT. It encodes CASDGGSGQPQHF.